This T cell receptor beta chain emerged from a study of patients and donors after allogeneic stem cell transplantation. One entry per CDR3 protein, called by TCRdb with MiXCR from the RT-PCR reads. The data show fewer than 30,000 distinct CDR3 sequences, roughly 8% seen once. The V gene end was trimmed by 2 bases and the J gene end by 0 bases; junction bases not matched to a gene: 0. The CDR3 sequence is 16 residues long. Germline V lookup: CDR1 ENHRY, CDR2 SYGVKD. The source material was blood, either unsorted or a sorted T cell fraction (not recorded which). This TCR came from a human donor who was either an allogeneic HSCT recipient or a stem cell or donor lymphocyte infusion donor (not recorded which). It is not recorded whose cells these are; they may come from a transplant donor. The chain carries TRBV10-3 and TRBJ2-3, with 12 bases aligning to TRBD2. This CDR3 is CAISEGLAGSTDTQYF. The DNA for the CDR3 is TGTGCCATCAGTGAGGGACTAGCGGGAAGCACAGATACGCAGTATTTT.